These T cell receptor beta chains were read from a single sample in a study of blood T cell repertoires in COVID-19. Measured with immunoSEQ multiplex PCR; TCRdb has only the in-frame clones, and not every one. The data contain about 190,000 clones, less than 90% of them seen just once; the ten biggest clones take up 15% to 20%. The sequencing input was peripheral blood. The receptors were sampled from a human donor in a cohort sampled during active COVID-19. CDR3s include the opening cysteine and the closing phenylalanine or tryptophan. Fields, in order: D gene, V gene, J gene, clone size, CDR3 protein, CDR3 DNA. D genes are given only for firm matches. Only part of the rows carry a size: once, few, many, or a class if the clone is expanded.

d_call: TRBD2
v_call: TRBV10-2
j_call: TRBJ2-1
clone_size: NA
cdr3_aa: CASSPEARPLAGPYNEQFF
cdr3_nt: TGCGCCAGCAGTCCCGAAGCGAGGCCGCTAGCGGGGCCATACAATGAGCAGTTCTTC

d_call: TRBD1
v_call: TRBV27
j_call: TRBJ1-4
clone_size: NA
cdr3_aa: CASGGWTGGSREKLFF
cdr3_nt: TGTGCCAGTGGTGGGTGGACAGGGGGCAGTCGGGAAAAACTGTTTTTT

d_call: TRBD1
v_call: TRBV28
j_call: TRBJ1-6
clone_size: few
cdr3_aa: CASITGTGYSPLHF
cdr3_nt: TGTGCCAGCATTACCGGGACAGGGTATTCACCCCTCCACTTT

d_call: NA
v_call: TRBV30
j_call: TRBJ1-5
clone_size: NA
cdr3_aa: CAWRTDSNQPQHF
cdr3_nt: TGTGCCTGGAGGACAGATAGCAATCAGCCCCAGCATTTT

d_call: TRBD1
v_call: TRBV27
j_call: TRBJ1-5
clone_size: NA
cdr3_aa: CASSRTGQPQHF
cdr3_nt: TGTGCCAGCAGCCGGACAGGTCAGCCCCAGCATTTT

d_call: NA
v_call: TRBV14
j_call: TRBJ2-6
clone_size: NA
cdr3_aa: CASSQAGAGANVLTF
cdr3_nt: TGTGCCAGCAGCCAAGCGGGGGCTGGGGCCAACGTCCTGACTTTC

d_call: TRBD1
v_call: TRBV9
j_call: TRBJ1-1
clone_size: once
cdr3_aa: CASSVVAQDRGPVNTEAFF
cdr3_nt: TGTGCCAGCAGCGTTGTAGCTCAGGACAGGGGGCCGGTGAACACTGAAGCTTTCTTT

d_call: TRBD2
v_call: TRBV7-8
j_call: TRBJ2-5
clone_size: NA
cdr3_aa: CASIPLGLAGSRTQYF
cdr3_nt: TGTGCCAGCATCCCTTTGGGACTAGCGGGGTCTAGGACCCAGTACTTC

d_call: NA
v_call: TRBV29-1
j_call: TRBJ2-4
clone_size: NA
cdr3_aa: CSVERLPKNIQYF
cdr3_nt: TGCAGCGTTGAGCGGTTACCCAAAAACATTCAGTACTTC

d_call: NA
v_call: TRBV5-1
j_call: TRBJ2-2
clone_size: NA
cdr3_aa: CASSRQEGTGELFF
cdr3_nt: TGCGCCAGCAGTCGACAGGAAGGCACCGGGGAGCTGTTTTTT

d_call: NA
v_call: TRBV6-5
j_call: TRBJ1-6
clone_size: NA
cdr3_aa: CASSSERGSPLHF
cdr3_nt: TGTGCCAGCAGTTCAGAACGGGGTTCACCCCTCCACTTT

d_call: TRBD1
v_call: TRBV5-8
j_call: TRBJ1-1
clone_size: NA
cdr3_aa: CASSMTGIMDTEAFF
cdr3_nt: TGTGCCAGCAGCATGACAGGGATCATGGACACTGAAGCTTTCTTT

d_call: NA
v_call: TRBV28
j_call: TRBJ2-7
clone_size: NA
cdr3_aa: CASQGDSYEQYF
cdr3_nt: TGTGCCAGCCAGGGCGACTCCTACGAGCAGTACTTC

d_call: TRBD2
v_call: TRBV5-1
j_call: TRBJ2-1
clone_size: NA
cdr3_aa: CASSLVGTSSHEQFF
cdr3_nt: TGCGCCAGCAGCTTGGTAGGGACTAGCTCTCACGAGCAGTTCTTC

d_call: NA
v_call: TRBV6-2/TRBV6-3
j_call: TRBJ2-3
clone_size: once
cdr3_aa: CASSYPSGFGEIIITDTQYF
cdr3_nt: TGTGCCAGCAGTTACCCGAGCGGGTTCGGGGAGATTATTATCACAGATACGCAGTATTTT

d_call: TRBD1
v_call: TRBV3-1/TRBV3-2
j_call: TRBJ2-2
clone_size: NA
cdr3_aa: CASSQYNQGAGGELFF
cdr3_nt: TGTGCCAGCAGCCAATACAATCAGGGGGCAGGCGGGGAGCTGTTTTTT

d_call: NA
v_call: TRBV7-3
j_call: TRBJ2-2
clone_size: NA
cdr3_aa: CASSLGQGSTGELFF
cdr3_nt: TGTGCCAGCAGCCTAGGCCAGGGAAGTACCGGGGAGCTGTTTTTT

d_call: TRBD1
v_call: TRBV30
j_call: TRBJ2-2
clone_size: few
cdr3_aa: CAWSLGTGNTGELFF
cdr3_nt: TGTGCCTGGAGCCTCGGGACAGGGAACACCGGGGAGCTGTTTTTT

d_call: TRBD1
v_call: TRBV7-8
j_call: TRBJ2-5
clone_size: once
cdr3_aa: CASSPGQGDYVKTQYF
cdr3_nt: TGTGCCAGCAGCCCGGGACAGGGGGATTACGTAAAGACCCAGTACTTC

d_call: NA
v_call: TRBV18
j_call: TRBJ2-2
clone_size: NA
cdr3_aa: CASSASPQRNTGELFF
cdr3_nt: TGTGCCAGCTCAGCATCGCCCCAGCGGAACACCGGGGAGCTGTTTTTT

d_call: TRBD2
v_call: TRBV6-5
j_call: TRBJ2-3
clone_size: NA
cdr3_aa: CATCSGGGTDTQYF
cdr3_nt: TGTGCCACATGTAGCGGGGGTGGCACAGATACGCAGTATTTT

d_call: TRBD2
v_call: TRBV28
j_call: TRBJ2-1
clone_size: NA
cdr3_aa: CASSSARELNEQFF
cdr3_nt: TGTGCCAGCAGTTCGGCGCGGGAGTTGAATGAGCAGTTCTTC

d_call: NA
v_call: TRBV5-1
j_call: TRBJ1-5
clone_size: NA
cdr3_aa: CASSLGQASNQPQHF
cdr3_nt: TGCGCCAGCAGCTTGGGTCAGGCGAGCAATCAGCCCCAGCATTTT

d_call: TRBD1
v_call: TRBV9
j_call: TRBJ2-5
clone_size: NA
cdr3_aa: CASSVATGAPRYWETQYF
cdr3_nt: TGTGCCAGCAGCGTAGCGACAGGGGCCCCAAGGTATTGGGAGACCCAGTACTTC

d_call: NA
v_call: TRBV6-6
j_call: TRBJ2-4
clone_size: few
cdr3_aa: CASSSGYSNIQYF
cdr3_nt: TGTGCCAGCAGTTCGGGATATTCAAACATTCAGTACTTC

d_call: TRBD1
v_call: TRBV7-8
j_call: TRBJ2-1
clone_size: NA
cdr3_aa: CASSTRTGAYNEQFF
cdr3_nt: TGTGCCAGCAGCACCCGGACAGGGGCGTACAATGAGCAGTTCTTC

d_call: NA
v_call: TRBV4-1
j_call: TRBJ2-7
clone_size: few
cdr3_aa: CASSQDPQMAEQYF
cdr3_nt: TGCGCCAGCAGCCAAGACCCACAGATGGCCGAGCAGTACTTC

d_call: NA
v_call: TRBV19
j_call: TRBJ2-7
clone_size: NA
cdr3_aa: CASSLGGGGPYEQYF
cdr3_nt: TGTGCCAGTAGTTTGGGGGGAGGTGGTCCCTACGAGCAGTACTTC

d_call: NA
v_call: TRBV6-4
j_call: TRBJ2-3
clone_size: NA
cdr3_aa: CASSDKDRSSTDTQYF
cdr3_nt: TGTGCCAGCAGCGATAAGGACAGATCTAGCACAGATACGCAGTATTTT

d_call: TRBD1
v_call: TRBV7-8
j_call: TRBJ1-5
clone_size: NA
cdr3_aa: CASSPGTGYQPQHF
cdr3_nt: TGTGCCAGCAGCCCCGGGACAGGATATCAGCCCCAGCATTTT

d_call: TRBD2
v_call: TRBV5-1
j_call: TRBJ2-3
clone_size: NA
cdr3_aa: CASRLADRTDTQYF
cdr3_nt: TGCGCCAGCCGACTAGCGGACCGCACAGATACGCAGTATTTT

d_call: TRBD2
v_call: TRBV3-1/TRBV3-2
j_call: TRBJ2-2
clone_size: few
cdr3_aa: CASISTSGGATGELFF
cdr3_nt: TGTGCCAGCATCTCGACTAGCGGGGGGGCCACCGGGGAGCTGTTTTTT

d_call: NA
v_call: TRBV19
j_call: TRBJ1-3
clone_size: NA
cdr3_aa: CASSIIGGAGNTIYF
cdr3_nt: TGTGCCAGTAGTATAATTGGTGGAGCTGGAAACACCATATATTTT

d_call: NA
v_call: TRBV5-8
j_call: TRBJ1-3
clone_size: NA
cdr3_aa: CASSLRGRGNTIYF
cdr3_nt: TGTGCCAGCAGCTTGCGGGGTAGGGGAAACACCATATATTTT

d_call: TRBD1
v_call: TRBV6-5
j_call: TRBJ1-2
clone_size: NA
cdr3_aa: CASIKTGGGGGYTF
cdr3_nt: TGTGCCAGCATCAAGACAGGGGGCGGTGGAGGCTACACCTTC

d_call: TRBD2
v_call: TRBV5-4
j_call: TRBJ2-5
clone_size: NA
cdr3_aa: CAITSGRLETQYF
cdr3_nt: TGTGCCATCACTAGCGGGAGATTAGAGACCCAGTACTTC

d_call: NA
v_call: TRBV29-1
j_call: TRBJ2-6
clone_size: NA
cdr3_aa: CSVATGRSGANVLTF
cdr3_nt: TGCAGCGTCGCGACAGGTCGCTCTGGGGCCAACGTCCTGACTTTC

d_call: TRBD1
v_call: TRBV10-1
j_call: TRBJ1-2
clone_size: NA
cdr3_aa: CASSESGTGNSQRDGYTF
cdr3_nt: TGCGCCAGCAGTGAGTCGGGGACAGGGAACTCACAAAGGGATGGCTACACCTTC

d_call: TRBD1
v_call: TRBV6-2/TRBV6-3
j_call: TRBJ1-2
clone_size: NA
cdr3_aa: CASSPDRTAGVYGYTF
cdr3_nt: TGTGCCAGCAGCCCGGACAGGACTGCGGGTGTCTATGGCTACACCTTC

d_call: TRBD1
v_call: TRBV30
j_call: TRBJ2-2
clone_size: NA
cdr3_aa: CAWAGTATGELFF
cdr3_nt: TGTGCCTGGGCCGGGACAGCAACCGGGGAGCTGTTTTTT

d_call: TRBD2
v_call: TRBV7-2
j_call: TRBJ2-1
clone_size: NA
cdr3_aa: CASSPRTERHTSGANEQFF
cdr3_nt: TGTGCCAGCAGCCCTCGGACAGAAAGGCATACTAGCGGGGCCAATGAGCAGTTCTTC

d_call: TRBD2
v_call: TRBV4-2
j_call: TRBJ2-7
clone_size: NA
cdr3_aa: CASSQDLAGVYEQYF
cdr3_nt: TGTGCCAGCAGCCAAGATCTAGCGGGAGTGTACGAGCAGTACTTC

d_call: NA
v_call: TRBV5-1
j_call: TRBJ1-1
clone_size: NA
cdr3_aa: CASSLDRGGTEAFF
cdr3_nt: TGCGCCAGCAGCTTGGATAGGGGGGGCACTGAAGCTTTCTTT

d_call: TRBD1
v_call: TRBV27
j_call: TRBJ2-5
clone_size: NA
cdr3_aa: CASSLAGGEETQYF
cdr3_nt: TGTGCCAGCAGTTTAGCAGGGGGTGAGGAGACCCAGTACTTC

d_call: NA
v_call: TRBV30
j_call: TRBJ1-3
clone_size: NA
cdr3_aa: CAWSARGSGNTIYF
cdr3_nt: TGTGCCTGGAGTGCCCGGGGGTCTGGAAACACCATATATTTT